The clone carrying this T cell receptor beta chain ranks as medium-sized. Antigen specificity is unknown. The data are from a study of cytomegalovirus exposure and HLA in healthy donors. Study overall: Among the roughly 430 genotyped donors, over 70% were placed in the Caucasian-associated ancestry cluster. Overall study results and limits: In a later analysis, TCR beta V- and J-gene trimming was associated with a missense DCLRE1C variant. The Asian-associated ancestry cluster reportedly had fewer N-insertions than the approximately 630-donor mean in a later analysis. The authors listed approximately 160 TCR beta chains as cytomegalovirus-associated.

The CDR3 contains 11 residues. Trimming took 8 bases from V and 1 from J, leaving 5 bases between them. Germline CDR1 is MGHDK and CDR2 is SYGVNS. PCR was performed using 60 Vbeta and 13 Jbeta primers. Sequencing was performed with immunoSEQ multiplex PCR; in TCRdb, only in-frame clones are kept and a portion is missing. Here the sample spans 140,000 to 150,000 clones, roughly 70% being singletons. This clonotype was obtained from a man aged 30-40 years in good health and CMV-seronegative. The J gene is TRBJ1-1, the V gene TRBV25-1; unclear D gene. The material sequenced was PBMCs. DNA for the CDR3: TGTGCCAGCTCCAGGAACACTGAAGCTTTCTTT. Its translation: CASSRNTEAFF.